The T cell receptor beta chain under discussion was sequenced for a study of cytomegalovirus exposure and HLA in healthy donors. Study information: In a later analysis, it was reported that the approximately 120 validation repertoires had been produced on the same platform as the 500 to 850 repertoires belonging to the first cohort. Study-wide points: The investigators catalogued about 170 TCR beta chains as cytomegalovirus-associated. Most sequenced TCRs were rare (though some public TCRs occurred in many donors).

On this clone itself: Its target is unknown.

The V end lost 0 bases, the J end lost 4 bases, and 7 bases lay between the germline ends. From germline, CDR1 is MNHEY and CDR2 SMNVEV (reference sequence). The CDR3 covers 14 residues. The donors were members of the validation cohort comprising approximately 120 subjects, separate from the approximately 700-subject first cohort. TCRdb's copy holds only in-frame clones and misses some; the assay was immunoSEQ multiplex PCR. The sample records approximately 160,000 clones, roughly 90% being singletons. The sample consisted of PBMCs. The TCR originated in a woman younger than 30 in good health and CMV-seropositive. The chain has TRBV27 and TRBJ1-5; D uncertain. As DNA, the CDR3 is TGTGCCAGCAGTTTATCGAGGCAGAATCAGCCCCAGCATTTT. The encoded protein is CASSLSRQNQPQHF.